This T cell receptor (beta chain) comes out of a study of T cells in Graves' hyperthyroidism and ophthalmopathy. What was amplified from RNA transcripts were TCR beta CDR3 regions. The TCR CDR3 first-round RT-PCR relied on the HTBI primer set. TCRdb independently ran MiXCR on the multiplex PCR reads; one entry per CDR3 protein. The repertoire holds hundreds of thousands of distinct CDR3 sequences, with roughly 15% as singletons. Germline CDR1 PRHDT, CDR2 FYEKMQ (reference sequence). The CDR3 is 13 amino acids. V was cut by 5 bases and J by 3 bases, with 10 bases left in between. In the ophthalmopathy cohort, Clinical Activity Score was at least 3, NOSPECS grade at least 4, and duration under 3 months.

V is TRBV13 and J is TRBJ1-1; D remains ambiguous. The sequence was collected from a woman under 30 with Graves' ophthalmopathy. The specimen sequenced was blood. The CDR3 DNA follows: TGTGCCAGCAGCGTAGAACCCTACACTGAAGCTTTCTTT. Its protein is CASSVEPYTEAFF.